This TCR beta chain was retrieved from a study of chemoradiotherapy in HPV16-positive cancers. Study-wide background: Candidate HPV-specific T-cell clones and common TCR motifs came from functional assays in a couple of HPV16-positive patients. Study-wide results and limits: Candidate HPV-specific clones and E7-related TCR motifs grew in tumor during treatment.

The CDR3 consists of 14 residues. Germline V CDR1 and CDR2: SEHNR, FQNEAQ (reference sequence). V lost 6 bases to trimming and J lost 3 bases, with 14 bases between them. Repertoires were sampled repeatedly during chemoradiotherapy. Concerning this clone: Antigen: not known.

TCRdb's copy holds only in-frame clones and misses some; the assay was immunoSEQ multiplex PCR. The table has 15,000 to 20,000 clones, approximately 90% seen once. The sequence derives from a human donor with HPV-associated anogenital cancer. The material was blood, obtained from a patient who underwent chemoradiotherapy. The J gene is TRBJ1-1, the V gene TRBV7-9; unclear D gene. The CDR3 DNA sequence: TGTGCCAGCAGTTCCCCTATTAGGTACACTGAAGCTTTCTTT. It translates to CASSSPIRYTEAFF.